The rows below give T cell receptor beta chains drawn from one sample of a study of siplizumab effects on memory and regulatory T cells. Sequenced by immunoSEQ multiplex PCR; TCRdb stores in-frame clones only, minus some. The profile shows some 100,000 clones, under 95% of them singletons. The sample consisted of CD8+ T cells sorted from blood. Receptor source: a human donor in good health. CDR3s include the opening cysteine and the closing phenylalanine or tryptophan. Each record gives: J gene, D gene, clone size, V gene, CDR3 protein. D genes are given only for firm matches. Clone size appears in some rows only: once, few, many, or a class for an expanded clone.

J gene: TRBJ2-4; D gene: NA; clone size: NA; V gene: TRBV7-9; CDR3 protein: CASSLVDSLAKNIQYF
J gene: TRBJ1-6; D gene: NA; clone size: NA; V gene: TRBV6-5; CDR3 protein: CASSYSAGPYNSPLHF
J gene: TRBJ2-7; D gene: NA; clone size: once; V gene: TRBV7-9; CDR3 protein: CASSGHIGYQYF
J gene: TRBJ1-4; D gene: NA; clone size: NA; V gene: TRBV15; CDR3 protein: CATSRDQSGSNEKLFF
J gene: TRBJ1-3; D gene: NA; clone size: once; V gene: TRBV30; CDR3 protein: CAWSGGQSGNTIYF
J gene: TRBJ2-7; D gene: NA; clone size: NA; V gene: TRBV27; CDR3 protein: CASSPRDPSYEQYF
J gene: TRBJ2-2; D gene: NA; clone size: NA; V gene: TRBV19; CDR3 protein: CASRGPTGELFF
J gene: TRBJ2-7; D gene: NA; clone size: NA; V gene: TRBV7-9; CDR3 protein: CASSSWVEAYEQYF
J gene: TRBJ2-7; D gene: NA; clone size: NA; V gene: TRBV27; CDR3 protein: CASSHRDFTYEQYF
J gene: TRBJ2-5; D gene: NA; clone size: NA; V gene: TRBV11-3; CDR3 protein: CASSSRTRETQYF
J gene: TRBJ2-7; D gene: TRBD1; clone size: NA; V gene: TRBV11-2; CDR3 protein: CASRETGGYEQYF
J gene: TRBJ2-7; D gene: NA; clone size: NA; V gene: TRBV7-8; CDR3 protein: CASSDRGHDSGQQYF
J gene: TRBJ2-1; D gene: NA; clone size: NA; V gene: TRBV7-9; CDR3 protein: CASRHLGVHNEQFF